The clone carrying this T cell receptor beta chain was observed once. This entry is derived from a study of blood T cell repertoires in COVID-19. Turning to the study itself: Donors in the United States, Italy and Spain gave samples during acute or convalescent COVID-19. T cells, B-cell-depleted T cells, or PBMCs provided the cDNA or gDNA that served as material.

TCRdb's table, derived via immunoSEQ multiplex PCR, lists solely in-frame clones and lacks some. The data show around 61,000 clones, with 89% seen just once and more than 40% held by the top ten. The source of this sequence is a woman aged 60-75 years with COVID-19, enrolled during active disease. The sequenced sample was peripheral blood.

The CDR3 sequence: CASSTVRGETQYF. The CDR3 DNA follows: TGTGCCAGTAGTACGGTTAGGGGAGAGACCCAGTACTTC. The gene calls are TRBV19 and TRBJ2-5, with a possible D match to TRBD1 (5 bases). This CDR3 spans 13 amino acids. V dropped 4 bases and J dropped 4 bases, with 10 bases sitting between them. Germline V gives CDR1 LNHDA, CDR2 SQIVND (reference sequence).